This entry describes one TCR beta chain. This sample was included in a study of technical replicates of blood from a few donors. The CDR3 has 18 residues. Germline V lookup: CDR1 SGDLS, CDR2 YYNGEE. V dropped 1 base and J dropped 8; count of bases not matched to a gene: 9. Sequenced by immunoSEQ multiplex PCR; TCRdb stores in-frame clones only, minus some. The sample includes about 62,000 clones, about 89% seen only once; the top ten take 5.2%. Sequences were obtained from PBMCs. The sequence derives from a human donor in good health. Some clones in this sample may be carry-over from other donors' samples. V usage is TRBV9 and J usage is TRBJ2-1; 16 bases match TRBD2. CDR3 protein: CASSVLGTSGRAGHEQFF. Written as DNA, the CDR3 is TGTGCCAGCAGCGTACTGGGGACTAGCGGGAGGGCTGGCCATGAGCAGTTCTTC.